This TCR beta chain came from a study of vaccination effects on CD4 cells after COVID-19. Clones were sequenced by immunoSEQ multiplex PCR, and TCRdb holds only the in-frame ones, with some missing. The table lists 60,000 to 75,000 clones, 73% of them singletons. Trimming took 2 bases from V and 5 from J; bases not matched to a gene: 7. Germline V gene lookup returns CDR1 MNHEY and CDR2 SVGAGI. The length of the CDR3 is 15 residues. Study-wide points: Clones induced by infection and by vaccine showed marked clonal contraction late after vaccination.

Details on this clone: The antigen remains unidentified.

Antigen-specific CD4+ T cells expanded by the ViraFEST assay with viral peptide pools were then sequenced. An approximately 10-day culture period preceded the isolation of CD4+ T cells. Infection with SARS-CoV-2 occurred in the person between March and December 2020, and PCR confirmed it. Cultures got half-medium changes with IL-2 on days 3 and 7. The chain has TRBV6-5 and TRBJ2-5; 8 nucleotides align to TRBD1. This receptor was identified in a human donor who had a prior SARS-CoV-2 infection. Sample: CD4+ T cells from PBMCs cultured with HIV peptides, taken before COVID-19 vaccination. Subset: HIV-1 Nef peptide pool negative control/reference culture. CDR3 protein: CASSYGVRGLETQYF. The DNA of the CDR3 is TGTGCCAGCAGTTACGGCGTCAGGGGGCTTGAGACCCAGTACTTC.